This passage covers 14 T cell receptor beta chains from one sample sequenced in a study of blood T cell repertoires in COVID-19. The data were produced by immunoSEQ multiplex PCR, yet TCRdb's version contains in-frame clones alone and is incomplete. In the table there are some 250,000 clones, about 80% of which are singletons. The source material was peripheral blood. These receptors were collected from a woman aged 80 or over with acute or convalescent COVID-19.

The count of this clone is one. This chain uses TRBV10-3 with TRBJ1-2; 11 bases line up with TRBD1. V shed 2 bases, J shed 6 bases, and the junction held 2 bases outside the gene matches. The CDR3 runs 14 residues. CDR1 is ENHRY, CDR2 SYGVKD, per germline. In DNA form, the CDR3 reads TGTGCCATCAGTGAGAGGGGACAGGGGGATGGCTACACCTTC. Residues: CAISERGQGDGYTF.

This clone was observed a few times. V is TRBV19 and J is TRBJ1-3; 9 bases match TRBD1. After removal of 6 bases from V and 4 bases from J, the junction contained 16 bases not matched to a gene. The CDR3 extends over 18 amino acids. CDR1 LNHDA and CDR2 SQIVND come from the germline V gene (reference sequence). The CDR3 spells CASRGPGQGRLGGNTIYF. Here the CDR3 DNA reads TGTGCCAGTAGGGGGCCGGGACAGGGACGTCTTGGAGGAAACACCATATATTTT. Complete variable domain (other parts from reference TRBV19 and TRBJ1-3): DGGITQSPKYLFRKEGQNVTLSCEQNLNHDAMYWYRQDPGQGLRLIYYSQIVNDFQKGDIAEGYSVSREKKESFPLTVTSAQKNPTAFYLCASRGPGQGRLGGNTIYFGEGSWLTVV.

The chain carries TRBV27 and TRBJ1-2; D might be TRBD1 (5 bases). Germline assignment: CDR1 MNHEY and CDR2 SMNVEV (reference sequence). Trimming took 6 bases from V and 5 from J, leaving 19 bases between them. This CDR3 has 15 residues. As DNA, the CDR3 is TGTGCCAGCAGCCCCTTGGGGTCTCAGGGTTATGGCTACACCTTC. It encodes CASSPLGSQGYGYTF.

The rearrangement joins TRBV6-2 or TRBV6-3 to TRBJ2-2; D is ambiguous. The germline gives CDR1 MNHEY, CDR2 SVGEGT. This CDR3 has 14 amino acids. Trimming took off 6 bases at V and 1 base at J, with 9 bases between the two ends. DNA of the CDR3: TGTGCCAGCAGCCCACAGAGGAACACCGGGGAGCTGTTTTTT. Protein: CASSPQRNTGELFF.

This clone showed up just a few times. V is TRBV10-3 and J is TRBJ2-3; TRBD2 agrees at 8 bases. J lost 6 bases, V lost 9 bases, and 11 bases had no gene match. Per germline, CDR1 ENHRY and CDR2 SYGVKD. This CDR3 has 14 residues. The CDR3 nucleotides read TGTGCCATTACCGGGACTCCGGGGGGGGATACGCAGTATTTT. This gives the protein CAITGTPGGDTQYF.

This chain joins TRBV29-1 and TRBJ2-4; 11 bases match TRBD1. Germline CDR1 reads SQVTM; CDR2 reads ANQGSEA. The CDR3 consists of 14 residues. Losses at the gene ends were 8 bases for V and 1 base for J; bases not matched to a gene: 4. This CDR3 reads CSIGQGAAKNIQYF. The CDR3 DNA reads TGCAGCATCGGACAGGGGGCGGCCAAAAACATTCAGTACTTC.

The gene calls are TRBV3-1 (or the pseudogene TRBV3-2) and TRBJ1-5; TRBD1 aligns across 10 bases. Germline V gives CDR1 LGHDT, CDR2 YNNKEL (reference sequence). V was pared by 1 base and J by 6 bases, with 6 bases of the junction left unmatched. The CDR3 loop spans 16 amino acids. CDR3 region: CASSQGRGTGVQPQHF. The CDR3 DNA follows: TGTGCCAGCAGCCAAGGACGCGGGACAGGGGTTCAGCCCCAGCATTTT.

This rearrangement joins TRBV6-5 to TRBJ1-1; D is perhaps TRBD1 (6 bases). Germline CDR1 and CDR2: MNHEY and SVGAGI. The germline V and J ends were trimmed by 6 bases and 7 bases, with 15 bases remaining between them. The CDR3 covers 13 residues. CDR3 DNA: TGTGCCAGCAGGGGAACAGGGATAGTTGAAGCTTTCTTT. This sequence encodes CASRGTGIVEAFF.

The chain is built from TRBV11-2 and TRBJ1-3; 8 bases map to TRBD1. The CDR3 consists of 15 residues. Trimming cost V 5 bases and J 4 bases; bases outside gene matches: 7. Germline V gene sequence: CDR1 SGHAT, CDR2 FQNNGV. Here the CDR3 reads CASSPTGGRGNTIYF. As DNA, the CDR3 is TGTGCCAGCAGCCCTACAGGGGGGAGAGGAAACACCATATATTTT. The full variable domain, with the rest looked up from reference TRBV11-2 and TRBJ1-3, is EAGVAQSPRYKIIEKRQSVAFWCNPISGHATLYWYQQILGQGPKLLIQFQNNGVVDDSQLPKDRFSAERLKGVDSTLKIQPAKLEDSAVYLCASSPTGGRGNTIYFGEGSWLTVV.

The V and J genes are TRBV10-3 and TRBJ1-6; no firm D call. This CDR3 comprises 15 residues. Trimming left V 2 bases short and J 5 bases short, with 10 bases between. Looked up from germline, CDR1 is ENHRY and CDR2 is SYGVKD. As DNA, the CDR3 is TGTGCCATCAGTGAGCGGGGTGGGGATAATTCACCCCTCCACTTT. Its translation: CAISERGGDNSPLHF.

The V and J genes are TRBV7-2 and TRBJ1-2; D is uncertain. Germline CDR1 is SGHTA and CDR2 is FQGNSA. Trimming stripped 1 base from V and 1 base from J, with 7 bases between. There are 14 residues in the CDR3. This CDR3 is CASSLGSVNYGYTF. For the CDR3, the DNA is TGTGCCAGCAGCTTAGGGTCGGTTAACTATGGCTACACCTTC.

The gene calls are TRBV9 and TRBJ1-3, with 7 nucleotides matching TRBD1. V shed 3 bases, J shed 0 bases, and the junction held 3 bases outside the gene matches. This CDR3 comprises 15 residues. The V gene's germline CDR1 is SGDLS and CDR2 YYNGEE. The chain's CDR3 is CASSEGQNSGNTIYF. DNA for the CDR3: TGTGCCAGCAGCGAGGGACAGAACTCTGGAAACACCATATATTTT.

The genes are TRBV11-2 and TRBJ1-1; no reliable D call. Trimming shortened V by 3 bases and J by 0 bases, and 5 bases separated the two germline ends. CDR1 and CDR2 from the germline V gene are SGHAT and FQNNGV. CDR3 length: 13 residues. Here the CDR3 reads CASSFSLNTEAFF. The CDR3 DNA is TGTGCCAGCAGCTTTAGTTTGAACACTGAAGCTTTCTTT.

The V gene is TRBV5-5, the J gene TRBJ1-6; 7 bases line up with TRBD1. The CDR3 length is 14 residues. Trimming removed 4 bases from V and 6 bases from J; junction bases left unmatched: 4. Germline CDR1 is SGHKS and CDR2 is YYEKEE (reference sequence). The CDR3 is CASSLGQSNSPLHF. CDR3 bases: TGTGCCAGCAGCCTGGGACAGTCTAATTCACCCCTCCACTTT.